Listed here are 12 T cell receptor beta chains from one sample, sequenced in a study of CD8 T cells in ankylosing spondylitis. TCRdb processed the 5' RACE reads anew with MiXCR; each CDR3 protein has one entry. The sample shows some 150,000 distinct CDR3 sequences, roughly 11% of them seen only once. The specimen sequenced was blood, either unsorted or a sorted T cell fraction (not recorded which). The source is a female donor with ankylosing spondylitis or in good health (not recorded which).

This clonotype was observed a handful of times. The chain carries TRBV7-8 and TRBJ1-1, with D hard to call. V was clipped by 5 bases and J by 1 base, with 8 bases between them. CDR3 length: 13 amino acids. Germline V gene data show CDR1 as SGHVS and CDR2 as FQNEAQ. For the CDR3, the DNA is TGTGCCAGCAGCCCACACGAGAACACTGAAGCTTTCTTT. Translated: CASSPHENTEAFF.

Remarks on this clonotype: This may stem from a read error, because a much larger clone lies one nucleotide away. CDR3 bases: TGTACCAGCTCACGCGGGGTCAACAATGAGCAGTTCTTC. Translation: CTSSRGVNNEQFF. This sequence joins TRBV18 and TRBJ2-1; a weak D match, TRBD2 (6 bases). CDR1 and CDR2 (germline): KGHSH, LQKENI. This CDR3 comprises 13 residues.

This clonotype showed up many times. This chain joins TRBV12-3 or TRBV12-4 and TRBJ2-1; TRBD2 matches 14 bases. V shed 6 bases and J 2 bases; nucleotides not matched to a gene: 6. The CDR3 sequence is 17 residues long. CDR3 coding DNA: TGTGCCAGCAGCTCAGGACTAGCGGGGGGCGCCTACAATGAGCAGTTCTTC. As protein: CASSSGLAGGAYNEQFF.

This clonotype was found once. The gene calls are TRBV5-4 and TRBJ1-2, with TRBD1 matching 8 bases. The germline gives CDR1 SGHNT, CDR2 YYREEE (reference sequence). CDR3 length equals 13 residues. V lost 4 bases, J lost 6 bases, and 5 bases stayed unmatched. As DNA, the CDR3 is TGTGCCAGCAGCACCGGACAGGGAAATGGCTACACCTTC. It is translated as CASSTGQGNGYTF.

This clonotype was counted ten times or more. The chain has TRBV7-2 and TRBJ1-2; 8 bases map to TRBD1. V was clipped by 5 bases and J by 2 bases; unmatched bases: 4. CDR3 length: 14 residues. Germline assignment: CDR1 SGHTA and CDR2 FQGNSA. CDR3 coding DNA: TGTGCCAGCAGCCCCGGACAGGGCAACTATGGCTACACCTTC. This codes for CASSPGQGNYGYTF.

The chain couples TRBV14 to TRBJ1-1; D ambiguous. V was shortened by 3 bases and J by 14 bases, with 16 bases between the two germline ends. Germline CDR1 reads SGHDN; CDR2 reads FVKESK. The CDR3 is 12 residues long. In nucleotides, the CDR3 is TGTGCCAGCAGCCAGTCCTTCACTGGAGCGTTCTTT. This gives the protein CASSQSFTGAFF.

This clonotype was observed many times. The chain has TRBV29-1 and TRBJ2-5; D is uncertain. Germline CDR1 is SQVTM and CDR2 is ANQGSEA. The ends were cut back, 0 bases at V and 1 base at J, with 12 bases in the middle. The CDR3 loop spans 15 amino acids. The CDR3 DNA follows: TGCAGCGTTGAAGATCTTCCCAGACTCCAAGAGACCCAGTACTTC. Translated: CSVEDLPRLQETQYF.

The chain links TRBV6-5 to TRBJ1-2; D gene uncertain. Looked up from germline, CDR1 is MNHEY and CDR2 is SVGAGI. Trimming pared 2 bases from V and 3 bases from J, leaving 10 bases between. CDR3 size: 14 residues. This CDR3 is CASSYVTIDYGYTF. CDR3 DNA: TGTGCCAGCAGTTACGTAACGATTGACTATGGCTACACCTTC.

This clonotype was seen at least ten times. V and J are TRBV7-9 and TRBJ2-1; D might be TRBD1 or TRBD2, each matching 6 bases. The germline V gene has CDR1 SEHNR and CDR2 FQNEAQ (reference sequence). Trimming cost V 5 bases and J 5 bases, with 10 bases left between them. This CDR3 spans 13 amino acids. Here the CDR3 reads CASSPRGDNEQFF. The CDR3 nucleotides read TGTGCCAGCAGCCCTAGGGGGGACAATGAGCAGTTCTTC.

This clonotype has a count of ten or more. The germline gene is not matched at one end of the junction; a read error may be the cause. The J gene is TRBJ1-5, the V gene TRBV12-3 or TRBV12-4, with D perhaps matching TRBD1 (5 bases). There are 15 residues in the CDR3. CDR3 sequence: CASSSSTIDSGPQHF. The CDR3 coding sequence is TGTGCCAGCAGTTCCTCAACCATCGACAGCGGGCCCCAACATTTT.

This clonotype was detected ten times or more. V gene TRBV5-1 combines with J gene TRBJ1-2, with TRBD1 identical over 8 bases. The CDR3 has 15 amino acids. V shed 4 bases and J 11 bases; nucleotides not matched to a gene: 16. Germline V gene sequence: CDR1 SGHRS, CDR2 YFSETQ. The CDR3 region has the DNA TGCGCCAGCAGCCCGCAGACAGGGGCCAGTCTGAGGTACACCTTC. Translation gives CASSPQTGASLRYTF. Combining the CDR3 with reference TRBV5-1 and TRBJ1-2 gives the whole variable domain KAGVTQTPRYLIKTRGQQVTLSCSPISGHRSVSWYQQTPGQGLQFLFEYFSETQRNKGNFPGRFSGRQFSNSRSEMNVSTLELGDSALYLCASSPQTGASLRYTFGSGTRLTVV.

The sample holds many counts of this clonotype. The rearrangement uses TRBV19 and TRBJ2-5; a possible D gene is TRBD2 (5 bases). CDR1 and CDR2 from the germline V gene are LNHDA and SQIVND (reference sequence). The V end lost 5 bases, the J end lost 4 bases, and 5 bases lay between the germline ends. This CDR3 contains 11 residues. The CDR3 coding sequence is TGTGCCAGTAGTGGAGGAGAGACCCAGTACTTC. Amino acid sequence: CASSGGETQYF.